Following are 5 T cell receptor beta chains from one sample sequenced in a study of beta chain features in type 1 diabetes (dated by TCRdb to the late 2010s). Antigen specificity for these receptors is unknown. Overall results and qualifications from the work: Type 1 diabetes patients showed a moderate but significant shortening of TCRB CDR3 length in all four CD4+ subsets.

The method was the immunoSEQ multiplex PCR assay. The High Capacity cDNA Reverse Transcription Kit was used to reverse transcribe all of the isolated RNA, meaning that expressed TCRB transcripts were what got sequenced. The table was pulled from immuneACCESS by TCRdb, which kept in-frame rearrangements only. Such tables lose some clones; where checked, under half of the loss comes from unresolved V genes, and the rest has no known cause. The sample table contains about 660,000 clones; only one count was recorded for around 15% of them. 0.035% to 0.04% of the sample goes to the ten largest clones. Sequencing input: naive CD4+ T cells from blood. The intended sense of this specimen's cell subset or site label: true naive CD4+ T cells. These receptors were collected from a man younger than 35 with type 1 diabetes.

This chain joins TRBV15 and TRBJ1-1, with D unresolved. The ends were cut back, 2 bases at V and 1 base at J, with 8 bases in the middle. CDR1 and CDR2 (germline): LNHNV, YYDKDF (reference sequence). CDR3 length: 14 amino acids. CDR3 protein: CATSRPDRNTEAFF. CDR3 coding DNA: TGTGCCACCAGCAGACCCGACCGGAACACTGAAGCTTTCTTT.

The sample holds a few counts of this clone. CDR3 sequence reads: CASSIDRDRSTGAFF. CDR3 nucleotides: TGTGCCAGTAGTATAGATCGGGACAGGAGTACCGGAGCTTTCTTT. The V call is TRBV19, the J call TRBJ1-1, with TRBD1 matching 8 bases. CDR3 length equals 15 residues. Per germline, CDR1 LNHDA and CDR2 SQIVND (reference sequence). J lost 10 bases, V lost 0 bases, and 10 bases had no gene match.

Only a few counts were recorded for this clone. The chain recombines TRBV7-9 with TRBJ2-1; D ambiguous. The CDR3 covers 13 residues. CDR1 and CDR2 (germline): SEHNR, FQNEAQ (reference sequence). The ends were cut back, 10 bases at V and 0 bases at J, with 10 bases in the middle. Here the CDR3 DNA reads TGTGCCAACGGTGGAAGCTCCTACAATGAGCAGTTCTTC. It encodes CANGGSSYNEQFF.

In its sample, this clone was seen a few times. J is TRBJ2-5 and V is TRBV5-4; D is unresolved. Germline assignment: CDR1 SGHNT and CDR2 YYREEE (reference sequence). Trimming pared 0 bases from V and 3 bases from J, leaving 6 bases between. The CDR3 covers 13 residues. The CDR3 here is CASSLVVEETQYF. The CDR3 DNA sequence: TGTGCCAGCAGCTTGGTCGTCGAAGAGACCCAGTACTTC.

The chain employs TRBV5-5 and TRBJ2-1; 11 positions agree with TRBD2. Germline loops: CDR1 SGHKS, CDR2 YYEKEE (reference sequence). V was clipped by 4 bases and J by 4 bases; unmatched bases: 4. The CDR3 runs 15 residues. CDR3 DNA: TGTGCCAGCAGCACGGGACTAGCGGATTACAATGAGCAGTTCTTC. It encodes CASSTGLADYNEQFF.